These 17 T cell receptor beta chains share one sample of origin, sequenced in a study of identical twins' blood T cells. From the 5' RACE reads, TCRdb called clonotypes with MiXCR, one entry per CDR3 protein. The table includes roughly 340,000 distinct CDR3 sequences, about 28% detected once. Sequenced sample: PBMCs. The origin of the receptors is a woman aged 18 to 50 in good health.

V and J are TRBV7-9 and TRBJ1-4; D remains ambiguous. CDR1 is SEHNR, CDR2 FQNEAQ, per germline (reference sequence). With 1 base removed from V and 8 bases from J, the gap between germline ends came to 11 bases. The CDR3 has 14 amino acids. The CDR3 DNA reads TGTGCCAGCAGCTTAGGGTACGGAACCGAAAAACTGTTTTTT. The encoded protein is CASSLGYGTEKLFF.

This clonotype was found a few times. J is TRBJ1-1 and V is TRBV7-9; a weak D match, TRBD1 (5 bases). Looked up from germline, CDR1 is SEHNR and CDR2 is FQNEAQ (reference sequence). This CDR3 is 14 amino acids long. The germline V and J ends were trimmed by 5 bases and 5 bases, with 15 bases remaining between them. The CDR3 region is CASSPSGVRTEAFF. CDR3 DNA sequence: TGTGCCAGCAGCCCGTCGGGGGTAAGGACTGAAGCTTTCTTT.

The rearrangement links TRBV5-1 to TRBJ1-1; D unresolved. Germline V gene lookup returns CDR1 SGHRS and CDR2 YFSETQ. V lost 0 bases, J lost 1 base, and 7 bases lay in between. CDR3 length: 14 amino acids. CDR3 loop: CASSLAYGNTEAFF. The CDR3 nucleotides read TGCGCCAGCAGCTTGGCCTACGGGAACACTGAAGCTTTCTTT.

This clonotype was observed a handful of times. The rearrangement uses TRBV20-1 and TRBJ2-7; the D gene could be TRBD1 or TRBD2 (5 bases each). With 3 bases removed from V and 1 base from J, the gap between germline ends came to 16 bases. The CDR3 has 15 residues. Germline lookup yields CDR1 DFQATT and CDR2 SNEGSKA (reference sequence). The CDR3 DNA reads TGCAGTGCTAGGAAAAGGGACGACTATTCCTACGAGCAGTACTTC. Translation: CSARKRDDYSYEQYF.

J is TRBJ2-3 and V is TRBV27; the D gene is possibly TRBD2 (6 bases). CDR3 size: 16 residues. Germline V CDR1 and CDR2: MNHEY, SMNVEV (reference sequence). Trimming cost V 2 bases and J 3 bases, with 15 bases left between them. The CDR3 loop is CASSLRRGGLTDTQYF. The CDR3 DNA reads as TGTGCCAGCAGTTTACGGAGGGGAGGTTTGACAGATACGCAGTATTTT.

This clonotype showed up just a few times. V is TRBV11-2 and J is TRBJ2-3; TRBD2 aligns across 10 bases. CDR3 length: 18 amino acids. Per germline, CDR1 SGHAT and CDR2 FQNNGV. After removal of 0 bases from V and 4 bases from J, the junction contained 10 bases not matched to a gene. The CDR3 DNA is TGTGCCAGCAGCTTAGATAGAGAGCGGGGGGGAAAGGCAGATACGCAGTATTTT. It encodes CASSLDRERGGKADTQYF.

V and J are TRBV7-2 and TRBJ1-1; D not resolved. Germline V gene data show CDR1 as SGHTA and CDR2 as FQGNSA. Trimming took off 0 bases at V and 5 bases at J, with 7 bases between the two ends. The CDR3 has 13 amino acids. In DNA, the CDR3 is TGTGCCAGCAGCTTAGCCCAGATAACTGAAGCTTTCTTT. Amino acids: CASSLAQITEAFF. The full variable domain, with the rest looked up from reference TRBV7-2 and TRBJ1-1, is GAGVSQSPSNKVTEKGKDVELRCDPISGHTALYWYRQSLGQGLEFLIYFQGNSAPDKSGLPSDRFSAERTGGSVSTLTIQRTQQEDSAVYLCASSLAQITEAFFGQGTRLTVV.

This chain joins TRBV7-2 and TRBJ1-2, with TRBD1 identical over 8 bases. CDR3 length: 14 residues. Looked up from germline, CDR1 is SGHTA and CDR2 is FQGNSA. V shed 5 bases, J shed 5 bases, and the junction held 7 bases outside the gene matches. The CDR3 loop reads CASSPIYRGYGYTF. CDR3 bases: TGTGCCAGCAGCCCCATTTACAGGGGGTATGGCTACACCTTC.

The V call is TRBV7-9, the J call TRBJ2-7; D is ambiguous. Germline V gene lookup returns CDR1 SEHNR and CDR2 FQNEAQ (reference sequence). The germline V and J ends were trimmed by 2 bases and 6 bases, with 8 bases remaining between them. The CDR3 has 12 amino acids. The CDR3 protein is CASSLSGSEQYF. The DNA of the CDR3 is TGTGCCAGCAGCTTATCGGGTAGCGAGCAGTACTTC.

This clonotype has a handful of counts. This rearrangement joins TRBV6-2 or TRBV6-3 to TRBJ1-1, with a possible D match to TRBD1 (6 bases). The germline V and J ends were trimmed by 4 bases and 4 bases, with 16 bases remaining between them. Germline loops: CDR1 MNHEY, CDR2 SVGEGT. The CDR3 has 15 residues. DNA of the CDR3: TGTGCCAGCAGTTTCGACAGGTTGGGTCGCACTGAAGCTTTCTTT. Translated: CASSFDRLGRTEAFF.

The rearrangement uses TRBV24-1 and TRBJ2-3; D is unclear. The CDR3 totals 12 residues. V shed 2 bases and J shed 6 bases, with 5 bases lying between them. The V gene's germline CDR1 is KGHDR and CDR2 SFDVKD. CDR3 DNA: TGTGCCACCAGTGATTACTCCGATACGCAGTATTTT. It encodes CATSDYSDTQYF.

About this clonotype itself: The junction departs from the called germline gene at one end, perhaps through a read error. V usage is TRBV2 and J usage is TRBJ1-1; D call uncertain. The CDR3 totals 13 residues. The germline CDR1 and CDR2 sequences are SNHLY and FYNNEI. CDR3 bases: TGTGCCAGCAGTCGGAGCATGAACACTGAAGCTCTCTTT. Translating gives CASSRSMNTEALF.

The J gene is TRBJ2-7, the V gene TRBV16; TRBD1 agrees at 7 bases. The CDR3 is 15 amino acids. V shed 4 bases, J shed 1 base, and the junction held 7 bases outside the gene matches. The germline gives CDR1 KGHSY, CDR2 FQNENV. CDR3 nucleotide sequence: TGTGCCAGCAGCCGTGGACAGGAGATTTCCTACGAGCAGTACTTC. Translated, it gives CASSRGQEISYEQYF.

This clonotype was seen only a few times. V gene TRBV19 combines with J gene TRBJ1-2; D may be TRBD1 (6 bases). Between the trimmed V and J ends, which lost 5 bases and 8 bases, there was a span of 9 bases. The CDR3 spans 11 residues. Germline lookup yields CDR1 LNHDA and CDR2 SQIVND (reference sequence). The CDR3 DNA reads TGTGCCAGTAGTTTTGGGACAGGCTACACCTTC. This encodes CASSFGTGYTF.

The J gene is TRBJ1-1, the V gene TRBV5-8; 11 bases agree with TRBD1. Germline CDR1 is SGHTS and CDR2 is YDEGEE. The V and J ends lost 7 bases and 5 bases, in that order; junction bases with no gene match: 7. This CDR3 contains 14 residues. The CDR3 reads CASAGTGGGTEAFF. The CDR3 nucleotides read TGTGCCAGCGCTGGGACAGGGGGAGGGACTGAAGCTTTCTTT.

This rearrangement joins TRBV7-9 to TRBJ1-1; 7 positions match TRBD1. The V gene's germline CDR1 is SEHNR and CDR2 FQNEAQ (reference sequence). CDR3 length: 14 amino acids. Trimming removed 4 bases from V and 4 bases from J; junction bases left unmatched: 6. This chain's CDR3 is CASSSSGGRTEAFF. CDR3 DNA: TGTGCCAGCAGCTCATCAGGGGGGCGCACTGAAGCTTTCTTT.

This clonotype appeared a few times. The gene calls are TRBV7-2 and TRBJ1-6; no firm D call. The CDR3 is 12 amino acids. CDR1 SGHTA and CDR2 FQGNSA come from the germline V gene. Trimming pared 1 base from V and 10 bases from J, leaving 5 bases between. CDR3 nucleotide sequence: TGTGCCAGCAGCTTAGGCGAATCACCCCTCCACTTT. This translates into CASSLGESPLHF. The full variable domain, rest sourced from reference TRBV7-2 and TRBJ1-6, is GAGVSQSPSNKVTEKGKDVELRCDPISGHTALYWYRQSLGQGLEFLIYFQGNSAPDKSGLPSDRFSAERTGGSVSTLTIQRTQQEDSAVYLCASSLGESPLHFGNGTRLTVT.